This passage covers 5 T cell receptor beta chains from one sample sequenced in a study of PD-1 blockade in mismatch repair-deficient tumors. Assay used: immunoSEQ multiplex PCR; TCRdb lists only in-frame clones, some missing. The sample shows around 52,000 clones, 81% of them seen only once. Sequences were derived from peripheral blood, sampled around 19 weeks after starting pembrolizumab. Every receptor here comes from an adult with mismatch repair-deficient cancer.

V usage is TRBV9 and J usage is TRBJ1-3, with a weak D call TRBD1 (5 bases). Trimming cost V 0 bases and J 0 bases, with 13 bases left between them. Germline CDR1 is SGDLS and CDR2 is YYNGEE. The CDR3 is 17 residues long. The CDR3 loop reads CASSVGGSYPSGNTIYF. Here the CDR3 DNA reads TGTGCCAGCAGCGTAGGGGGGAGCTATCCCTCTGGAAACACCATATATTTT.

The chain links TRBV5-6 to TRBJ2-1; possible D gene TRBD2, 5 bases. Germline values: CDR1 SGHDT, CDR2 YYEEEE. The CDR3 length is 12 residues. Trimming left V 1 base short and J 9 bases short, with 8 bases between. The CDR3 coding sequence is TGTGCCAGCAGCTTGACGGGGAGTGAGCAGTTCTTC. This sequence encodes CASSLTGSEQFF. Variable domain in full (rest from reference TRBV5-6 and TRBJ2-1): DAGVTQSPTHLIKTRGQQVTLRCSPKSGHDTVSWYQQALGQGPQFIFQYYEEEERQRGNFPDRFSGHQFPNYSSELNVNALLLGDSALYLCASSLTGSEQFFGPGTRLTVL.

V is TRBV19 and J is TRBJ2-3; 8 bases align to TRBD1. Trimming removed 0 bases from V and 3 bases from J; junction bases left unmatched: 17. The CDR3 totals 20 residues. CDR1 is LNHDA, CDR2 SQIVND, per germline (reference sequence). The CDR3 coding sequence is TGTGCCAGTAGTATAGACAGGGGACAGGATCAACCAGCAGGAACAGATACGCAGTATTTT. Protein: CASSIDRGQDQPAGTDTQYF.

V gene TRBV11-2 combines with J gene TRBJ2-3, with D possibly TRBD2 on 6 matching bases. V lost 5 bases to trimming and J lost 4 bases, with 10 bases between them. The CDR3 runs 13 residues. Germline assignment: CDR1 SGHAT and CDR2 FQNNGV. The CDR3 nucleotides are TGTGCCAGCAGCCACGGGGAGGCAGATACGCAGTATTTT. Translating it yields CASSHGEADTQYF.

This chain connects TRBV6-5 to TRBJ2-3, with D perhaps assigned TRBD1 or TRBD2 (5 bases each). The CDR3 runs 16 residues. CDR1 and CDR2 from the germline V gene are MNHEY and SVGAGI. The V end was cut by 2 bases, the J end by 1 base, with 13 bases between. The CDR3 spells CASSYLTRGGTDTQYF. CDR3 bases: TGTGCCAGCAGTTACCTTACTAGAGGGGGCACAGATACGCAGTATTTT.